These 4 T cell receptor beta chains share one sample of origin, sequenced in a study of control samples from healthy donors and cancer patients. Only in-frame clones appear in the TCRdb table, and some are missing; sequencing was by immunoSEQ multiplex PCR. The table has 150,000 to 200,000 clones, 85% to 95% seen once; the top ten hold 1.4% to 1.5%. The source material was blood. These receptors were collected from a man between 18 and 29 years old in good health.

The V and J genes are TRBV6-1 and TRBJ2-1; TRBD2 matches 9 bases. The CDR3 contains 15 residues. The V gene's germline CDR1 is MNHNS and CDR2 SASEGT. V dropped 3 bases and J dropped 4; count of bases not matched to a gene: 4. CDR3 coding DNA: TGTGCCAGCAGTGATGGTAGCGGGGGTTACAATGAGCAGTTCTTC. Encoded protein: CASSDGSGGYNEQFF.

The V and J genes are TRBV29-1 and TRBJ1-1; D is ambiguous. Germline V lookup: CDR1 SQVTM, CDR2 ANQGSEA. Trimming took off 4 bases at V and 3 bases at J, with 12 bases between the two ends. This CDR3 is built from 13 residues. The DNA for the CDR3 is TGCAGCGTTGCTCGGGGAAGATACACTGAAGCTTTCTTT. Residues: CSVARGRYTEAFF.

This chain joins TRBV19 and TRBJ1-4, with D uncertain. Trimming stripped 5 bases from V and 1 base from J, with 8 bases between. Germline assignment: CDR1 LNHDA and CDR2 SQIVND (reference sequence). The CDR3 sequence is 14 residues long. In nucleotides, the CDR3 is TGTGCCAGTAGTCCCGGGGTAACTAATGAAAAACTGTTTTTT. Protein product: CASSPGVTNEKLFF.

About this clone itself: Other DNA sequences in this sample translate to the same CDR3. The chain uses TRBV5-1 and TRBJ2-7, with D perhaps TRBD2 (7 bases). The CDR3 covers 15 residues. V shed 0 bases and J shed 3 bases, with 13 bases lying between them. Per the germline V gene, CDR1 is SGHRS and CDR2 is YFSETQ. The CDR3 spells CASSLETGGLYEQYF. In DNA form, the CDR3 reads TGCGCCAGCAGCTTGGAAACGGGGGGCCTCTACGAGCAGTACTTC.